The 24 T cell receptor beta chains presented below share a single source sample, sequenced in a study of blood T cell repertoires in COVID-19. Here immunoSEQ multiplex PCR was the method, and the copy in TCRdb shows in-frame clones only, minus some. The sample lists 65,000 to 90,000 clones, approximately 92% occurring once. Sequences were obtained from peripheral blood. These TCRs come from a human donor in a cohort sampled during active COVID-19.

This sequence joins TRBV3-1 (or the pseudogene TRBV3-2) and TRBJ2-7; D might be TRBD1 (6 bases). V was cut by 0 bases and J by 4 bases, with 10 bases left in between. The CDR3 has 14 amino acids. From germline, CDR1 is LGHDT and CDR2 YNNKEL (reference sequence). CDR3 DNA sequence: TGTGCCAGCAGCCAAGAACAGGGTGGGTACGAGCAGTACTTC. Translating gives CASSQEQGGYEQYF.

The CDR3 loop is CASSEIRTSGGAETQYF. In DNA, the CDR3 is TGTGCCAGCAGCGAAATCCGGACTAGCGGGGGGGCAGAGACCCAGTACTTC. The genes are TRBV6-1 and TRBJ2-5, with 15 nucleotides matching TRBD2. The CDR3 is made up of 17 amino acids. The V segment lost 6 bases and the J segment 4 bases; nucleotides outside the gene matches: 9. Per germline, CDR1 MNHNS and CDR2 SASEGT.

The genes are TRBV15 and TRBJ1-4, with D uncertain. Trimming stripped 5 bases from V and 8 bases from J, with 12 bases between. CDR1 and CDR2 from the germline V gene are LNHNV and YYDKDF (reference sequence). This CDR3 is built from 13 residues. The CDR3 loop is CATSLGGGEKLFF. For the CDR3, the DNA is TGTGCCACCAGCCTGGGCGGCGGGGAAAAACTGTTTTTT. The full variable domain, in which reference TRBV15 and TRBJ1-4 provide the parts outside the CDR3, is DAMVIQNPRYQVTQFGKPVTLSCSQTLNHNVMYWYQQKSSQAPKLLFHYYDKDFNNEADTPDNFQSRRPNTSFCFLDIRSPGLGDTAMYLCATSLGGGEKLFFGSGTQLSVL.

V usage is TRBV5-1 and J usage is TRBJ2-5; 9 bases fit TRBD2. The germline gives CDR1 SGHRS, CDR2 YFSETQ. V shed 3 bases and J 4 bases; nucleotides not matched to a gene: 10. The CDR3 is 16 residues long. The CDR3 sequence: CASSSGGGGALETQYF. CDR3 coding DNA: TGCGCCAGCAGCTCCGGGGGCGGGGGGGCTTTAGAGACCCAGTACTTC.

The V call is TRBV11-2, the J call TRBJ2-5; D might be TRBD1 (6 bases). Trimming removed 3 bases from V and 6 bases from J, with 17 bases in between. This CDR3 spans 15 amino acids. Germline CDR1 and CDR2: SGHAT and FQNNGV. As DNA, the CDR3 is TGTGCCAGCAGCTTGAGGGACAACCCGGGGAAGACCCAGTACTTC. Protein sequence: CASSLRDNPGKTQYF.

The gene calls are TRBV6-4 and TRBJ2-1; tentatively, D is TRBD2 (5 bases). Germline V gene lookup returns CDR1 MRHNA and CDR2 SNTAGT. The CDR3 extends over 13 amino acids. The V gene lost 4 bases and the J gene lost 7 bases, with 11 bases spanning the gap. Here the CDR3 reads CASSGGRGNEQFF. The DNA of the CDR3 is TGTGCCAGCAGTGGAGGCCGAGGGAATGAGCAGTTCTTC.

The chain is built from TRBV5-1 and TRBJ2-7, with 7 bases aligning to TRBD1. Germline-derived CDR1 and CDR2 are SGHRS and YFSETQ. J gave up 0 bases and V 3 bases, and 3 bases lay outside the gene matches. The CDR3 runs to 14 residues. CDR3 loop: CASSWGQTSYEQYF. CDR3 bases: TGCGCCAGCAGCTGGGGACAGACCTCCTACGAGCAGTACTTC.

This clone was observed a handful of times. V is TRBV28 and J is TRBJ2-7; D gene uncertain. Trimming took off 2 bases at V and 6 bases at J, with 14 bases between the two ends. This CDR3 has 14 amino acids. The V gene's germline CDR1 is MDHEN and CDR2 SYDVKM. CDR3 sequence reads: CASSLEAVSSEQYF. CDR3 nucleotide sequence: TGTGCCAGCAGTTTAGAAGCTGTATCGTCCGAGCAGTACTTC. The full variable domain, with the rest looked up from reference TRBV28 and TRBJ2-7, is DVKVTQSSRYLVKRTGEKVFLECVQDMDHENMFWYRQDPGLGLRLIYFSYDVKMKEKGDIPEGYSVSREKKERFSLILESASTNQTSMYLCASSLEAVSSEQYFGPGTRLTVT.

The chain is built from TRBV11-2 and TRBJ1-2; the match to TRBD1 covers 7 bases. V dropped 1 base and J dropped 2; count of bases not matched to a gene: 7. CDR1 is SGHAT, CDR2 FQNNGV, per germline. This CDR3 contains 16 residues. The CDR3 DNA sequence: TGTGCCAGCAGCTTAGCTGGGACAGTTATAAACTATGGCTACACCTTC. Its translation is CASSLAGTVINYGYTF.

The CDR3 nucleotides read TGTGCCAGCAGCTCAGGGGGGAGGACAGGGGATGGCTACACCTTC. This sequence encodes CASSSGGRTGDGYTF. The chain has TRBV7-2 and TRBJ1-2; 9 bases are a match to TRBD1. The CDR3 runs 15 residues. The germline gives CDR1 SGHTA, CDR2 FQGNSA. V shed 4 bases, J shed 6 bases, and the junction held 9 bases outside the gene matches.

CDR3 loop: CAGLAGLGGELFF. In DNA, the CDR3 is TGTGCCGGTCTCGCAGGTTTGGGCGGGGAGCTGTTTTTT. This chain joins TRBV28 and TRBJ2-2; D unclear. This CDR3 is 13 amino acids long. Looked up from germline, CDR1 is MDHEN and CDR2 is SYDVKM. V lost 11 bases, J lost 7 bases, and 17 bases lay in between.

This rearrangement joins TRBV11-2 to TRBJ2-3; 9 positions agree with TRBD1. V lost 4 bases to trimming and J lost 9 bases; unmatched junction nucleotides: 11. The CDR3 is 15 amino acids. CDR1 is SGHAT and CDR2 is FQNNGV in the germline V gene. CDR3 loop: CASSSEGSTGGTQYF. The CDR3 bases are TGTGCCAGCAGCTCAGAAGGGAGCACAGGGGGCACGCAGTATTTT.

This clone was recorded only once. This sequence may be a read error, since a much larger clone differs from it by one base. In the same sample, other DNA sequences code for this CDR3. This chain joins TRBV3-1 (or the pseudogene TRBV3-2) and TRBJ1-6; D uncertain. V shed 1 base and J shed 7 bases, with 8 bases lying between them. This CDR3 region has 14 residues. CDR1 LGHDT and CDR2 YNNKEL come from the germline V gene (reference sequence). The CDR3 protein is CASSQGTGNSPLHF. CDR3 DNA sequence: TGTGCCAGCAGCCAAGGGACGGGGAATTCACCCCTCCACTTT.

This sequence joins TRBV10-3 and TRBJ2-3; weak D call: TRBD1 (5 bases). The CDR3 runs to 16 residues. Trimming pared 3 bases from V and 0 bases from J, leaving 13 bases between. Germline V gene sequence: CDR1 ENHRY, CDR2 SYGVKD. CDR3 sequence (DNA): TGTGCCATCAGTGAAAGAACAGGAACTAGCACAGATACGCAGTATTTT. Translated: CAISERTGTSTDTQYF.

V and J are TRBV25-1 and TRBJ2-5, with D possibly TRBD1 on 7 matching bases. The germline gives CDR1 MGHDK, CDR2 SYGVNS. The V end was cut by 4 bases, the J end by 3 bases, with 15 bases between. The CDR3 length is 15 residues. The CDR3 DNA is TGTGCCAGCAGTGGGGCGGCCAGGGGGGAAGAGACCCAGTACTTC. It translates to CASSGAARGEETQYF.

This chain uses TRBV20-1 with TRBJ1-1; TRBD1 is a possible D gene (5 bases). This CDR3 spans 14 amino acids. CDR1 is DFQATT and CDR2 is SNEGSKA in the germline V gene (reference sequence). Trimming removed 6 bases from V and 0 bases from J, with 14 bases in between. This CDR3 is CSASRGAMNTEAFF. The CDR3 DNA reads as TGCAGTGCCAGTCGCGGGGCAATGAACACTGAAGCTTTCTTT.

The chain couples TRBV11-2 to TRBJ2-3, with TRBD1 identical over 7 bases. With V trimmed by 10 bases and J by 2 bases, 12 bases remained unmatched. CDR3 size: 15 residues. Germline V gene data show CDR1 as SGHAT and CDR2 as FQNNGV. The CDR3 loop is CATSPGQSPTDTQYF. The DNA for the CDR3 is TGTGCCACCTCCCCGGGACAGTCGCCCACAGATACGCAGTATTTT. Full variable domain (remainder filled in from reference TRBV11-2 and TRBJ2-3): EAGVAQSPRYKIIEKRQSVAFWCNPISGHATLYWYQQILGQGPKLLIQFQNNGVVDDSQLPKDRFSAERLKGVDSTLKIQPAKLEDSAVYLCATSPGQSPTDTQYFGPGTRLTVL.

The J gene is TRBJ2-2, the V gene TRBV18, with D possibly TRBD1 on 6 matching bases. The V gene lost 2 bases and the J gene lost 2 bases, with 9 bases spanning the gap. In germline, CDR1 is KGHSH, CDR2 LQKENI. This CDR3 has 15 amino acids. The CDR3 loop reads CASSPSRGNTGELFF. DNA for the CDR3: TGTGCCAGCTCACCAAGCAGGGGAAACACCGGGGAGCTGTTTTTT.

The chain links TRBV21-1 to TRBJ1-1; the table's D call TRBD1 went unverified against the DNA. TRBV21-1 is marked as a pseudogene. The CDR3 loop spans 15 amino acids. For the CDR3, the DNA is TGTGCCAGCAGCAAAGACAAGGGGTATGGGACTGAAGCTTTCTTT. As protein: CASSKDKGYGTEAFF.

This chain connects TRBV4-1 to TRBJ2-5, with a tentative D call TRBD2 (5 bases). V was cut by 4 bases and J by 2 bases, with 11 bases left in between. The CDR3 has 14 residues. Germline V gene lookup returns CDR1 MGHRA and CDR2 YSYEKL. The CDR3 region has the DNA TGCGCCAGCAGCCTAGCGACACATCAAGAGACCCAGTACTTC. Translation gives CASSLATHQETQYF.

This clone was detected once. The CDR3 bases are TGTGCCAGCAGTTTCTCGGCAGGGGGCTTTGGCTACGAGCAGTACTTC. Amino acids: CASSFSAGGFGYEQYF. The V call is TRBV28, the J call TRBJ2-7, with TRBD1 matching 8 bases. The CDR3 runs 16 residues. V lost 3 bases, J lost 3 bases, and 10 bases stayed unmatched. Per the germline V gene, CDR1 is MDHEN and CDR2 is SYDVKM. Full variable domain (rest looked up from reference TRBV28 and TRBJ2-7): DVKVTQSSRYLVKRTGEKVFLECVQDMDHENMFWYRQDPGLGLRLIYFSYDVKMKEKGDIPEGYSVSREKKERFSLILESASTNQTSMYLCASSFSAGGFGYEQYFGPGTRLTVT.

The rearrangement joins TRBV20-1 to TRBJ2-4; possible D gene TRBD2, 6 bases. Per the germline V gene, CDR1 is DFQATT and CDR2 is SNEGSKA (reference sequence). CDR3 size: 15 residues. V was cut by 3 bases and J by 1 base, with 13 bases left in between. DNA for the CDR3: TGCAGTGCTAGTGACCTTGGGGGGGCCAAAAACATTCAGTACTTC. Translating it yields CSASDLGGAKNIQYF.

This clone was observed once. This chain joins TRBV19 and TRBJ2-1; unclear D gene. The V and J ends lost 1 base and 5 bases respectively, with 18 bases between them. Germline loops: CDR1 LNHDA, CDR2 SQIVND (reference sequence). This CDR3 region has 17 residues. CDR3 bases: TGTGCCAGTAGTATAGTGCCCAGGCCCCCGTCCGACAATGAGCAGTTCTTC. It specifies CASSIVPRPPSDNEQFF.

The table lists this clone with a count of one. The rearrangement uses TRBV10-1 and TRBJ1-4, with D maybe TRBD1 (6 bases). The CDR3 has 14 residues. Looked up from germline, CDR1 is WNHNN and CDR2 is SYGVQD (reference sequence). V shed 2 bases and J shed 5 bases, with 9 bases lying between them. The CDR3 region has the DNA TGCGCCAGCAGTGAGGGACAGTCAAATGAAAAACTGTTTTTT. It specifies CASSEGQSNEKLFF.